This T cell receptor (beta chain) is drawn from a study of blood T cell repertoires in COVID-19. Across the study: From the United States, Italy and Spain came samples of acute and convalescent COVID-19. PBMCs, B-cell-depleted T cells, or T cells were the source of the cDNA or gDNA that made up the material.

The V segment lost 0 bases and the J segment 9 bases; nucleotides outside the gene matches: 8. Germline lookup yields CDR1 MNHEY and CDR2 SVGAGI. CDR3 length equals 15 residues. The protocol was immunoSEQ multiplex PCR, while the TCRdb copy is restricted to in-frame clones and leaves out a portion. Of tens of thousands of clones detected, around 83% appear once; the ten largest clones hold 5.5% to 8%. The rearrangement uses TRBV6-5 and TRBJ2-1, with 7 bases fitting TRBD1. The material sequenced was peripheral blood. The clonotype comes from a man younger than 40 with COVID-19, enrolled during active disease. The CDR3 bases are TGTGCCAGCAGTTACTCTCACAGACAGGGAACTGAGCAGTTCTTC. Amino acids: CASSYSHRQGTEQFF.